This is a list of T cell receptor beta chains from one sample in a study of blood T cells in healthy people across ages. TCRdb itself ran the 5' RACE reads through MiXCR, one entry per CDR3 protein. Altogether about 2 million distinct CDR3 sequences are present, 40% to 55% being singletons, with the ten largest covering roughly 2.1%. Source material: blood. The receptors were sampled from a woman in her thirties or forties in good health. Both conserved end residues are part of each CDR3. Each record gives: clone size, J gene, D gene, V gene, CDR3 length, CDR3 DNA, CDR3 protein. D genes are given only for firm matches. Not every row has a clone size; where given, it reads once, few, many or a size class.

abundance: NA; j_gene: TRBJ2-5; d_gene: NA; v_gene: TRBV7-9; len: 15; CDR3nt: TGTGCCAGCAGCTTAGGAAACAGGGAGAAAGAGACCCAGTACTTC; CDR3aa: CASSLGNREKETQYF
abundance: NA; j_gene: TRBJ2-5; d_gene: NA; v_gene: TRBV9; len: 14; CDR3nt: TGTGCCAGCAGCGTAGCAACCGAGCAAGAGACCCAGTACTTC; CDR3aa: CASSVATEQETQYF
abundance: NA; j_gene: TRBJ1-2; d_gene: NA; v_gene: TRBV25-1; len: 14; CDR3nt: TGTGCCAGCAAAGAAACAGGGATTGAGCTTGGCTACACCTTC; CDR3aa: CASKETGIELGYTF
abundance: NA; j_gene: TRBJ2-1; d_gene: NA; v_gene: TRBV29-1; len: 12; CDR3nt: TGCAGCGTTAGTTCCAGGGGCTATGAGCAGTTCTTC; CDR3aa: CSVSSRGYEQFF
abundance: few; j_gene: TRBJ2-3; d_gene: NA; v_gene: TRBV6-1; len: 16; CDR3nt: TGTGCCAGCAGTGACCAGGGAGGGGGATACACAGATACGCAGTATTTT; CDR3aa: CASSDQGGGYTDTQYF
abundance: NA; j_gene: TRBJ2-5; d_gene: TRBD1; v_gene: TRBV10-3; len: 15; CDR3nt: TGTGCCATCAGTTCTACCGACAGGGCAGCCGAGACCCAGTACTTC; CDR3aa: CAISSTDRAAETQYF
abundance: NA; j_gene: TRBJ1-2; d_gene: NA; v_gene: TRBV28; len: 14; CDR3nt: TGTGCCAGCAGTTTAGGGCAGGGAACTAATGGCTACACCTTC; CDR3aa: CASSLGQGTNGYTF
abundance: NA; j_gene: TRBJ1-4; d_gene: NA; v_gene: TRBV20-1; len: 13; CDR3nt: TGCAGTGCTAGAGAGATAAGGGAAGAAAAACTGTTTTTT; CDR3aa: CSAREIREEKLFF
abundance: few; j_gene: TRBJ2-5; d_gene: NA; v_gene: TRBV4-2; len: 16; CDR3nt: TGTGCCAGCAGCCAAGTCGGCAGCGCTCAGGGGGAGACCCAGTACTTC; CDR3aa: CASSQVGSAQGETQYF
abundance: NA; j_gene: TRBJ2-1; d_gene: NA; v_gene: TRBV12-3/TRBV12-4; len: 17; CDR3nt: TGTGCCAGCAGCCCCCTGGGGCTCCCCATAGGGGACAATGAGCAGTTCTTC; CDR3aa: CASSPLGLPIGDNEQFF
abundance: NA; j_gene: TRBJ2-5; d_gene: NA; v_gene: TRBV20-1; len: 13; CDR3nt: TGCAGTGCCAGAGCAGGGGCCCAAGAGACCCAGTACTTC; CDR3aa: CSARAGAQETQYF
abundance: NA; j_gene: TRBJ1-6; d_gene: NA; v_gene: TRBV6-6; len: 14; CDR3nt: TGTGCCAGCAGAGCTGGACAGTCTTCTTCACCCCTCCACTTT; CDR3aa: CASRAGQSSSPLHF
abundance: NA; j_gene: TRBJ2-5; d_gene: NA; v_gene: TRBV28; len: 13; CDR3nt: TGTGCCAGCAGTTTAGAAACCCCCGGGACCCAGTACTTC; CDR3aa: CASSLETPGTQYF
abundance: NA; j_gene: TRBJ1-5; d_gene: NA; v_gene: TRBV6-2/TRBV6-3; len: 15; CDR3nt: TGTGCCAGCACCTATGGAGGGGATAGCAATCAGCCCCAGCATTTT; CDR3aa: CASTYGGDSNQPQHF
abundance: few; j_gene: TRBJ2-7; d_gene: NA; v_gene: TRBV20-1; len: 12; CDR3nt: TGCAGTGCATCGCCATGGGGGGACGAGCAGTACTTC; CDR3aa: CSASPWGDEQYF
abundance: few; j_gene: TRBJ1-2; d_gene: NA; v_gene: TRBV7-2; len: 13; CDR3nt: TGTGCCAGCAGCCCGGAACTATCCGACGGCTACACCTTC; CDR3aa: CASSPELSDGYTF
abundance: few; j_gene: TRBJ2-6; d_gene: NA; v_gene: TRBV6-5; len: 16; CDR3nt: TGTGCCAGCAGTTACGGCAGGGCGCCCGGGGCCAACGTCCTGACTTTC; CDR3aa: CASSYGRAPGANVLTF
abundance: once; j_gene: TRBJ2-1; d_gene: NA; v_gene: TRBV15; len: 16; CDR3nt: TGTGCCACCAGCAGAGTCGTGGGGGGAGGTCAAGAGACCCAGTTCTTC; CDR3aa: CATSRVVGGGQETQFF
abundance: NA; j_gene: TRBJ2-3; d_gene: TRBD2; v_gene: TRBV12-3/TRBV12-4; len: 15; CDR3nt: TGTGCCTGCAGTTCTAGCGGGGGTTCAACAGATACGCAGTATTTT; CDR3aa: CACSSSGGSTDTQYF
abundance: NA; j_gene: TRBJ1-2; d_gene: NA; v_gene: TRBV28; len: 13; CDR3nt: TGTGCCACCAGAGAGACGGTAGACTATGGCTACACCTTC; CDR3aa: CATRETVDYGYTF
abundance: few; j_gene: TRBJ1-2; d_gene: TRBD1; v_gene: TRBV6-5; len: 14; CDR3nt: TGTGCCAGCAGTGACAGGGTATCTAACTATGGCTACACCTTC; CDR3aa: CASSDRVSNYGYTF
abundance: NA; j_gene: TRBJ2-7; d_gene: NA; v_gene: TRBV20-1; len: 14; CDR3nt: TGCAGTGCTCTAAACGACAGAAGCTCCTACGAGCAGTACTTC; CDR3aa: CSALNDRSSYEQYF
abundance: NA; j_gene: TRBJ1-2; d_gene: NA; v_gene: TRBV9; len: 16; CDR3nt: TGTGCCAGCAGCGACTTAGTTACCCTCGGGCGCCATGGCTACACCTTC; CDR3aa: CASSDLVTLGRHGYTF
abundance: NA; j_gene: TRBJ2-3; d_gene: NA; v_gene: TRBV7-3; len: 15; CDR3nt: TGTGCCAGCAGCCCGGGGCTAAGGGACACAGATACGCAGTATTTT; CDR3aa: CASSPGLRDTDTQYF
abundance: few; j_gene: TRBJ2-7; d_gene: TRBD2; v_gene: TRBV12-3/TRBV12-4; len: 16; CDR3nt: TGTGCCAGCAGTTTAGAGATTAGCGGGGGGCTCTACGAGCAGTACTTC; CDR3aa: CASSLEISGGLYEQYF
abundance: few; j_gene: TRBJ1-6; d_gene: TRBD1; v_gene: TRBV7-9; len: 14; CDR3nt: TGTGCCAGCCGGTCCGGGACAGAAAATTCACCCCTCCACTTT; CDR3aa: CASRSGTENSPLHF
abundance: NA; j_gene: TRBJ1-2; d_gene: NA; v_gene: TRBV3-1; len: 16; CDR3nt: TGTGCCAGCAGCCAAGAAGGGATCGGACTTGGCTATGGCTACACCTTC; CDR3aa: CASSQEGIGLGYGYTF
abundance: NA; j_gene: TRBJ2-1; d_gene: TRBD2; v_gene: TRBV10-3; len: 13; CDR3nt: TGTGCAACGGGGGGGCGAATCGGGAATGAGCAGTTCTTC; CDR3aa: CATGGRIGNEQFF
abundance: NA; j_gene: TRBJ1-4; d_gene: NA; v_gene: TRBV6-2/TRBV6-3; len: 15; CDR3nt: TGTGCCAGCAGTCCTACAGGGATGAGTGGTGAAAAACTGTTTTTT; CDR3aa: CASSPTGMSGEKLFF
abundance: NA; j_gene: TRBJ2-5; d_gene: TRBD1; v_gene: TRBV2; len: 13; CDR3nt: TGTGCCAGCCATTCGACAGGGAAAGAGACCCAGTACTTC; CDR3aa: CASHSTGKETQYF
abundance: NA; j_gene: TRBJ2-4; d_gene: NA; v_gene: TRBV20-1; len: 14; CDR3nt: TGCAGTGCTAGAGATCAAGGACTTTCGGACATTCAGTACTTC; CDR3aa: CSARDQGLSDIQYF
abundance: NA; j_gene: TRBJ2-1; d_gene: NA; v_gene: TRBV7-2; len: 15; CDR3nt: TGTGCCAGCAGCGAAGGGGGGCCGACATACAATGAGCAGTTCTTC; CDR3aa: CASSEGGPTYNEQFF
abundance: NA; j_gene: TRBJ2-1; d_gene: TRBD2; v_gene: TRBV28; len: 15; CDR3nt: TGTGCCAGCAGTGCCCCGGGGGGGGCCCTTAATGAGCAGTTCTTC; CDR3aa: CASSAPGGALNEQFF
abundance: few; j_gene: TRBJ1-4; d_gene: NA; v_gene: TRBV6-5; len: 16; CDR3nt: TGTGCCAGCATGGGAATCCCCCGGGGTCCTAATGAAAAACTGTTTTTT; CDR3aa: CASMGIPRGPNEKLFF
abundance: NA; j_gene: TRBJ1-1; d_gene: TRBD1; v_gene: TRBV18; len: 13; CDR3nt: TGTGCCAGCTCAGCCGGGACAGTTGGTGAAGCTTTCTTT; CDR3aa: CASSAGTVGEAFF
abundance: NA; j_gene: TRBJ2-5; d_gene: NA; v_gene: TRBV7-9; len: 15; CDR3nt: TGTGCCAGCAGCTTATCTCGTACAGGGGGGGGGGAGCAGTACTTC; CDR3aa: CASSLSRTGGGEQYF
abundance: NA; j_gene: TRBJ1-4; d_gene: TRBD1; v_gene: TRBV20-1; len: 14; CDR3nt: TGCAGTGCTCGTACACAGGGGATAAGGGAAAAACTGTTTTTT; CDR3aa: CSARTQGIREKLFF
abundance: NA; j_gene: TRBJ2-1; d_gene: NA; v_gene: TRBV7-2; len: 13; CDR3nt: TGTGCCAGCAGCCCCCGGCGGTCAGGGGAGCAGTTCTTC; CDR3aa: CASSPRRSGEQFF
abundance: few; j_gene: TRBJ2-7; d_gene: NA; v_gene: TRBV11-2; len: 15; CDR3nt: TGTGCCAGCAGCTTAATACAGGGTCGGTCCTACGAGCAGTACTTC; CDR3aa: CASSLIQGRSYEQYF
abundance: NA; j_gene: TRBJ2-5; d_gene: NA; v_gene: TRBV5-1; len: 13; CDR3nt: TGCGCCAGCAGGGGGGAATACCAAGAGACCCAGTACTTC; CDR3aa: CASRGEYQETQYF
abundance: NA; j_gene: TRBJ2-3; d_gene: NA; v_gene: TRBV29-1; len: 15; CDR3nt: TGCAGCGTTGAAAAGGGGGTTTCCCCCACAGATACGCAGTATTTT; CDR3aa: CSVEKGVSPTDTQYF